This T cell receptor beta chain is from a study of tumor-infiltrating lymphocytes in primary liver carcinoma. For the study at large: Tumor lesions were T1-T3 N0M0 and spanned about 4 to 11 cm. Points from the study as a whole: Tumors and blood were compared for top-250-clone fraction, and tumors had the significantly higher value (p = 0.039).

From around 500 ng of total RNA, TCR beta-specific cDNA was reverse-transcribed using a constant-region primer. The TCR beta library was amplified through three nested multiplex PCR rounds in a modified ARM-PCR procedure. Amplification in the first two PCR rounds was performed using TRBV1-TRBV30 forward primers and a C-beta reverse primer for 9 to 11 cycles each. TCRdb reanalysed the multiplex PCR reads using MiXCR and keeps one entry per CDR3 protein. The sample yields approximately 42,000 distinct CDR3 sequences, more than 60% seen once. Germline CDR1 reads SGHKS; CDR2 reads YYEKEE (reference sequence). The CDR3 is 17 amino acids. Co-extracted RNA and DNA came from about 19-30 mg of unsorted bulk tissue. Primary liver carcinoma, confirmed by histopathology, was surgically resected. The patients lived with chronic HBV infection and had not yet received any treatment. Notes on this clonotype: What it recognizes is unknown. An end of the junction differs from the germline gene, which may be a read error.

The chain has TRBV5-5 and TRBJ2-7; 8 bases agree with TRBD1. The clonotype was recovered from a woman younger than 45 with primary liver carcinoma and hepatitis B virus infection. The source material was tumor-adjacent normal liver tissue. This chain's CDR3 is CASSLKDRAQSSCEQYF. CDR3 DNA: TGTGCCAGCAGCTTGAAGGACAGGGCGCAGAGCTCCTGCGAGCAGTACTTC.